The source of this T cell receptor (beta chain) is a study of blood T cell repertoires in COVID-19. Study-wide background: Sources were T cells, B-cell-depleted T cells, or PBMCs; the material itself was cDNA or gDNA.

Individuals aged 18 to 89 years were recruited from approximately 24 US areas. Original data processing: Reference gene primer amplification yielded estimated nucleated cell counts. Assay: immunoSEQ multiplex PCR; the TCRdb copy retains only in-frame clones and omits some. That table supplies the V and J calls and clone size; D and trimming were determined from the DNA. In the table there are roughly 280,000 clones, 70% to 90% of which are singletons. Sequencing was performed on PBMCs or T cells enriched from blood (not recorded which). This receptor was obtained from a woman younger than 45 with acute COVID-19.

The DNA of the CDR3 is TGTGCCTGGACCCGGCCCCTTAGCGGGAAGGGCGAGCAGTACTTC. This codes for CAWTRPLSGKGEQYF. The gene calls are TRBV30 and TRBJ2-7; 8 positions agree with TRBD2. The V gene's germline CDR1 is GTSNPN and CDR2 SVGIG (reference sequence). V gave up 4 bases and J gave up 6 bases; unmatched junction bases: 14. The CDR3 is made up of 15 amino acids.